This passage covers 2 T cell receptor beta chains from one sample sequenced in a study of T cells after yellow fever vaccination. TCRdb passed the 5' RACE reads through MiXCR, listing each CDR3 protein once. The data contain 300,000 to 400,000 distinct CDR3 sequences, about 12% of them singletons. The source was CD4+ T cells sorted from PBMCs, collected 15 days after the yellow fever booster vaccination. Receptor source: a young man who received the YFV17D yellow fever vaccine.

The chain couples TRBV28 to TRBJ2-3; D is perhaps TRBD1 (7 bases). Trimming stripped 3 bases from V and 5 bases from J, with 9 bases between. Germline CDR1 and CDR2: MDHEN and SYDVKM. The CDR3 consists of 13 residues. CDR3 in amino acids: CASSFQGGDTQYF. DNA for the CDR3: TGTGCCAGCAGTTTCCAGGGGGGAGATACGCAGTATTTT.

This CDR3 is CASKLQGPPAGAFF. CDR3 DNA: TGTGCCAGCAAATTACAGGGGCCGCCCGCGGGGGCTTTCTTT. This sequence joins TRBV2 and TRBJ1-1; TRBD1 matches at 7 bases. CDR1 and CDR2 (germline): SNHLY, FYNNEI. The CDR3 is made up of 14 amino acids. V was clipped by 7 bases and J by 11 bases; unmatched bases: 16.